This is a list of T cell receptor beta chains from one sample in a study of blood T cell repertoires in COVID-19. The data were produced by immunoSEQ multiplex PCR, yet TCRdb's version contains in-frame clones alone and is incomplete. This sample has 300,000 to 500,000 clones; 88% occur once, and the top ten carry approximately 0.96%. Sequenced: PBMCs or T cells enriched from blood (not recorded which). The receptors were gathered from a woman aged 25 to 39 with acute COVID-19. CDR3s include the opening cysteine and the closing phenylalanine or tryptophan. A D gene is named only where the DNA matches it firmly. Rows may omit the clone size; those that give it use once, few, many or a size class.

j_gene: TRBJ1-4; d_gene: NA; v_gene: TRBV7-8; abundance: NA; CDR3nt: TGTGCCAGCAGCCCGAGGTTCTCACCAAGGAATGAAAAACTGTTTTTT; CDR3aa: CASSPRFSPRNEKLFF
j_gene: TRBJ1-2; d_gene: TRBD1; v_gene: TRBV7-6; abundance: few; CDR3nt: TGTGCCAGCAGCATACAGGGGTCCTATGGCTACACCTTC; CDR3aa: CASSIQGSYGYTF
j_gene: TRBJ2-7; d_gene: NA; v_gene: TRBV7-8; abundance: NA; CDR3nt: TGTGCCAGCAGCTTAACGTTCCGGCAGCAGGTCCCCTACGAGCAGTACTTC; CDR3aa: CASSLTFRQQVPYEQYF
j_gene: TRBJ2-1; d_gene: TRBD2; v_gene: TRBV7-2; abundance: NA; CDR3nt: TGTGCCAGCGGCGGGGGGCAGGGTGAGCAGTTCTTC; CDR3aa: CASGGGQGEQFF
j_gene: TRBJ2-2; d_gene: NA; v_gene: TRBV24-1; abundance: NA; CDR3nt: TGTGCCACCAGAGGGGCCACCGGGGAGCTGTTTTTT; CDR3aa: CATRGATGELFF
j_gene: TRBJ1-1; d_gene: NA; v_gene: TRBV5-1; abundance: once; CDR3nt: TGCGCCAGCAGCTTGGAAGCTGACACTGAAGCTTTCTTT; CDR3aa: CASSLEADTEAFF
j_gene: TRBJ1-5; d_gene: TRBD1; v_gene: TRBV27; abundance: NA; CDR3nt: TGTGCCAGCAGTTTTATGGCGACAGGGAGCGGTCAGCCCCAGCATTTT; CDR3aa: CASSFMATGSGQPQHF
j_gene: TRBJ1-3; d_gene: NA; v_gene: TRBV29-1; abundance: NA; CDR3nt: TGCAGCGTTGAAGTTTGGCAGGGGCCTACAGGAAACACCATATATTTT; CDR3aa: CSVEVWQGPTGNTIYF
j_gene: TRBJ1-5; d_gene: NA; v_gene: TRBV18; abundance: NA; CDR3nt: TGTGCCAGCTCCCGAGATGGCCCTATACAGTGGGCCGGTGAGCCCCAGCATTTT; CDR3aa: CASSRDGPIQWAGEPQHF
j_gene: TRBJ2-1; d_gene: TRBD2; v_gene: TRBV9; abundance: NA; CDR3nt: TGTGCCAGCAGCGTAGGTGTAAGCGGGGGGAATGAGCAGTTCTTC; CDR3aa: CASSVGVSGGNEQFF
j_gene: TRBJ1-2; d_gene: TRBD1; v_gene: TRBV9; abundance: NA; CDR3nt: TGTGCCAGCACGGAAACAGGGGCTGCCTATGGCTACACCTTC; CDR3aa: CASTETGAAYGYTF